The entry below gives a single T cell receptor (beta chain) sequence along with its context. Its specificity is not known. Libraries were prepared by immunoSEQ multiplex PCR; TCRdb keeps only in-frame clonotypes and omits some of them. The sample consists of some 1 million clones, about 77% of them appearing once. The record originates from a study of shared clonotypes between healthy human individuals. Findings and limits, study-wide: Clonotypes shared by all four sorted-subset donors had higher generation probabilities than non-shared clonotypes.

Looked up from germline, CDR1 is SGHTA and CDR2 is FQGNSA. V lost 4 bases to trimming and J lost 5 bases; unmatched junction nucleotides: 3. The CDR3 is 15 amino acids. The chain employs TRBV7-2 and TRBJ2-2; 11 positions agree with TRBD2. This receptor was taken from a man in his late teens or twenties in good health. The sequenced sample consisted of memory CD4+ T cells sorted from blood. The subset was: CD45RA-negative fraction. The CDR3 sequence is CASSSGLADTGELFF. In DNA form, the CDR3 reads TGTGCCAGCAGCTCGGGACTAGCGGATACCGGGGAGCTGTTTTTT.